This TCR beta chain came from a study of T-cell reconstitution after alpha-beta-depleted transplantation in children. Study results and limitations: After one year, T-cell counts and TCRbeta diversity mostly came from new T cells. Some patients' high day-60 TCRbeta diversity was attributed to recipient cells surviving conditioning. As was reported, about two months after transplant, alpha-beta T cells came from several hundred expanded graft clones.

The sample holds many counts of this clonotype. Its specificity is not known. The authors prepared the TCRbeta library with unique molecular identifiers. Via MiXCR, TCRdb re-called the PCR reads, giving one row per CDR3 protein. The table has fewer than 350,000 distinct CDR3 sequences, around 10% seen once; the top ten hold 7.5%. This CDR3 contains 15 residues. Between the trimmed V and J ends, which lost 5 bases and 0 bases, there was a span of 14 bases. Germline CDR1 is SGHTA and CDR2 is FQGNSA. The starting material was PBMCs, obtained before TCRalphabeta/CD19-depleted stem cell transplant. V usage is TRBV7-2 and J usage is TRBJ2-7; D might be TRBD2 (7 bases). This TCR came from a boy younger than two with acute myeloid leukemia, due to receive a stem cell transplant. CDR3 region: CASSLRGGSSYEQYF. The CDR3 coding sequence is TGTGCCAGCAGCCTTCGCGGGGGCAGCTCCTACGAGCAGTACTTC.